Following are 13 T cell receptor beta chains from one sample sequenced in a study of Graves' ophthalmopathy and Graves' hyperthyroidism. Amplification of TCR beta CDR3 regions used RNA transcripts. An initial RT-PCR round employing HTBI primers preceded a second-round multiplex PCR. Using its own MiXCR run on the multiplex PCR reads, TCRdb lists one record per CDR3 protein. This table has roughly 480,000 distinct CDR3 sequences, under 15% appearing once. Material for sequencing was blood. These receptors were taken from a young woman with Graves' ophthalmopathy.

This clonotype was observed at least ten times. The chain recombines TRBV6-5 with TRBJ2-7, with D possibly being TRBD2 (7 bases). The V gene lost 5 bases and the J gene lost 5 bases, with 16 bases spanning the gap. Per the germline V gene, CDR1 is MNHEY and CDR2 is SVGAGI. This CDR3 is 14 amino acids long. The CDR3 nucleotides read TGTGCCAGCAGTCGAGGGGGGGAGGACGACGAGCAGTACTTC. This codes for CASSRGGEDDEQYF.

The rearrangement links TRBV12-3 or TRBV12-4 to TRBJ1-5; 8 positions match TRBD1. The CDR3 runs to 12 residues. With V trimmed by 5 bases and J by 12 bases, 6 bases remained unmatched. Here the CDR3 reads CASSQGAVHQHF. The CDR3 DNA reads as TGTGCCAGCAGTCAGGGGGCTGTCCACCAGCATTTT.

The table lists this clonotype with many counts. CDR3 region: CASSEGGTGKAFF. In DNA form, the CDR3 reads TGTGCCAGCAGTGAAGGGGGGACAGGGAAAGCTTTCTTT. This rearrangement joins TRBV6-1 to TRBJ1-1; 9 nucleotides align to TRBD1. Germline V gives CDR1 MNHNS, CDR2 SASEGT. V was clipped by 1 base and J by 9 bases; unmatched bases: 3. There are 13 residues in the CDR3.

This CDR3 reads CASSFLGAQGYTF. CDR3 DNA: TGTGCCAGCAGCTTCTTGGGGGCGCAGGGCTACACCTTC. This chain connects TRBV11-2 to TRBJ1-2, with D perhaps matching TRBD1 (6 bases). V lost 3 bases, J lost 8 bases, and 13 bases lay in between. In germline, CDR1 is SGHAT, CDR2 FQNNGV. This CDR3 is 13 amino acids long.

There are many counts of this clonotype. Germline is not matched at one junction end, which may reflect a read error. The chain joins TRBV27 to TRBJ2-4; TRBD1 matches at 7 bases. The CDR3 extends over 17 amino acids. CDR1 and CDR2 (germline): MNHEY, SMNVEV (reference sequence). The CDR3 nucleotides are TGTGCCAGCAGTTTTAGACACAGGGGCTTAGCCAAAAACATTAAGTACTTC. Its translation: CASSFRHRGLAKNIKYF.

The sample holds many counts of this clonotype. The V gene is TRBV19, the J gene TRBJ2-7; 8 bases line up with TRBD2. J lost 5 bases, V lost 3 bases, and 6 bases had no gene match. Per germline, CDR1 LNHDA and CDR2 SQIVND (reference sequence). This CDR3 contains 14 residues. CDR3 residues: CASSISGRGNEQYF. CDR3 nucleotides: TGTGCCAGTAGTATTTCCGGGAGGGGGAACGAGCAGTACTTC.

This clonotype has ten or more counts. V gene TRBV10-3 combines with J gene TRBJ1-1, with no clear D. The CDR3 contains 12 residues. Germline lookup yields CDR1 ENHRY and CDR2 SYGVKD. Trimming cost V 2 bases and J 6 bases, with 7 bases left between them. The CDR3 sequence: CAISEGGSEAFF. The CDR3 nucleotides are TGTGCCATCAGTGAGGGAGGCTCTGAAGCTTTCTTT.

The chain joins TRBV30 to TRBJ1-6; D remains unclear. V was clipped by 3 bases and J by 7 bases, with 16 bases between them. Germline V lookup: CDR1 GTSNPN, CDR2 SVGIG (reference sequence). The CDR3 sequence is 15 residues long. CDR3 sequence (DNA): TGTGCCTGGAGAATAGGACCCTACGGCAATTCACCCCTCCACTTT. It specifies CAWRIGPYGNSPLHF.

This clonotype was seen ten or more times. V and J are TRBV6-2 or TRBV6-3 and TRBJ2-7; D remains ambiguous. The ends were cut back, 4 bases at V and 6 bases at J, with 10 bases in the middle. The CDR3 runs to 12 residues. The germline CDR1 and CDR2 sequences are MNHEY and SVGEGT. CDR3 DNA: TGTGCCAGCAGTTGGGCTAGTTCCGAGCAGTACTTC. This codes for CASSWASSEQYF.

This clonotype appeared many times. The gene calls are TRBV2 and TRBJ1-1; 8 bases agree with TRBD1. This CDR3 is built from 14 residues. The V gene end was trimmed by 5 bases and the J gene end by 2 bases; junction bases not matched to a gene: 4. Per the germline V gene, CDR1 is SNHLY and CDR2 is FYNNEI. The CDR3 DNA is TGTGCCAGCAGTCCGGGACAGGCCAACACTGAAGCTTTCTTT. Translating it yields CASSPGQANTEAFF.

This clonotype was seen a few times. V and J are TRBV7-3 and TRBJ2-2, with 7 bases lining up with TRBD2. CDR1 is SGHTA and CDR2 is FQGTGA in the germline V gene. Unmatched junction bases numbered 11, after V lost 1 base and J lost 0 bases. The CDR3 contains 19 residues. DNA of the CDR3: TGTGCCAGCAGCTTAAGGGCCCTAGCGGTTCTCGCGAACACCGGGGAGCTGTTTTTT. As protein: CASSLRALAVLANTGELFF.

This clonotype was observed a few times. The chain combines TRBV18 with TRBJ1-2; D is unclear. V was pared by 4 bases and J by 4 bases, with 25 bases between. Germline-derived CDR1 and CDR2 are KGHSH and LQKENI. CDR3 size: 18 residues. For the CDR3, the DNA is TGTGCCAGCTCACTATCCCCCGCAGGATCATCGACTCCCTATGGCTACACCTTC. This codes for CASSLSPAGSSTPYGYTF.

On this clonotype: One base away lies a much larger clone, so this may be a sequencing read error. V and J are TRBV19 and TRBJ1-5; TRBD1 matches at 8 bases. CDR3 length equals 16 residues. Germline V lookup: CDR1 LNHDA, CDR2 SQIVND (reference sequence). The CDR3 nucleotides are TGTGCCAGTAGTATACCTCAGGGGGCGGGAAATCAGCCCCTGCATTTT. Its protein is CASSIPQGAGNQPLHF.